This is a list of T cell receptor beta chains from one sample in a study of blood T cell repertoires in COVID-19. TCRdb keeps only in-frame clones here, not all; method: immunoSEQ multiplex PCR. The table has more than 300,000 clones, more than 70% seen once; the top ten hold roughly 1.2%. The sequenced material came from PBMCs or T cells enriched from blood (not recorded which). The receptors shown here come from a woman aged 18-29 years who had recovered from COVID-19. CDR3s include the opening cysteine and the closing phenylalanine or tryptophan. D genes are given only for firm matches. Only part of the rows carry a size: once, few, many, or a class if the clone is expanded.

j_call d_call v_call clone_size cdr3_aa cdr3_nt
TRBJ1-1 NA TRBV12-5 NA CASGLVLGQVMNTEAFF TGTGCTAGTGGTTTGGTACTGGGACAAGTGATGAACACTGAAGCTTTCTTT
TRBJ2-1 TRBD1 TRBV2 NA CASPSPRTGHNEQFF TGTGCCAGCCCTTCGCCCAGGACAGGACACAATGAGCAGTTCTTC
TRBJ2-1 TRBD1 TRBV25-1 NA CASGPGTGDYNEQFF TGTGCCAGTGGGCCCGGGACAGGGGACTACAATGAGCAGTTCTTC
TRBJ1-5 TRBD1 TRBV28 few CASIGTGGWWPQHF TGTGCCAGCATTGGGACAGGGGGTTGGTGGCCCCAGCATTTT
TRBJ1-3 NA TRBV19 NA CASKREGFHGNTIYF TGTGCCAGTAAACGAGAAGGTTTTCACGGGAACACCATATATTTT
TRBJ1-3 NA TRBV5-8 NA CASSFQTEGSGNTIYF TGTGCCAGCAGCTTCCAGACAGAAGGTTCTGGAAACACCATATATTTT
TRBJ1-1 TRBD1 TRBV7-2 NA CASSLRDRGTEAFF TGTGCCAGCAGCTTACGGGACAGGGGCACTGAAGCTTTCTTT
TRBJ2-7 NA TRBV29-1 NA CSVKGLSVEQYF TGCAGCGTGAAGGGACTTAGCGTTGAGCAGTACTTC
TRBJ1-5 NA TRBV3-1/TRBV3-2 NA CASSQSRDQPQHF TGTGCCAGCAGCCAGTCCAGGGATCAGCCCCAGCATTTT
TRBJ2-2 TRBD2 TRBV28 NA CAYRPTSGVSTGELFF TGTGCCTACCGCCCAACTAGCGGGGTGAGCACCGGGGAGCTGTTTTTT
TRBJ1-2 TRBD1 TRBV15 NA CATSPDRGANYGYTF TGTGCCACCAGCCCTGACAGGGGAGCTAACTATGGCTACACCTTC
TRBJ2-7 TRBD1 TRBV25-1 NA CASSEYEDRDSYEQYF TGTGCCAGCAGTGAATATGAGGACAGGGACTCCTACGAGCAGTACTTC
TRBJ2-7 NA TRBV4-1 NA CASSQDQASREQYF TGCGCCAGCAGCCAAGATCAGGCGTCACGCGAGCAGTACTTC
TRBJ2-7 NA TRBV2 NA CASSEDGAYEQYF TGTGCCAGCAGTGAAGACGGGGCCTACGAGCAGTACTTC
TRBJ2-1 NA TRBV6-2/TRBV6-3 NA CASSQRGNEQFF TGTGCCAGCAGTCAAAGGGGTAATGAGCAGTTCTTC
TRBJ1-1 TRBD1 TRBV18 NA CASSQTGAEAFF TGTGCCAGCTCCCAGACAGGGGCTGAAGCTTTCTTT
TRBJ2-7 TRBD1 TRBV7-6 many CASSLEQSGTGKYEQYF TGTGCCAGCAGCTTAGAACAGAGTGGGACAGGAAAATACGAGCAGTACTTC
TRBJ1-2 TRBD1 TRBV12-5 NA CASGLGSGGQGELDGYTF TGTGCTAGTGGTTTGGGGAGCGGGGGACAGGGAGAGTTGGATGGCTACACCTTC
TRBJ2-7 NA TRBV2 NA CASSGQKTYEQYF TGTGCCAGCAGCGGACAGAAGACCTACGAGCAGTACTTC
TRBJ2-7 NA TRBV5-5 few CASSHLGTPPYEQYF TGTGCCAGCAGCCATTTAGGGACTCCCCCCTACGAGCAGTACTTC
TRBJ1-4 TRBD1 TRBV15 NA CATSRYGQGAQEKLFF TGTGCCACCAGCAGATATGGACAGGGGGCACAGGAAAAACTGTTTTTT
TRBJ1-3 NA TRBV10-2 NA CASSLSGNTIYF TGCGCCAGCAGCTTATCTGGAAACACCATATATTTT
TRBJ2-1 NA TRBV6-5 NA CASSYTGSRYNEQFF TGTGCCAGCAGTTACACAGGGAGCCGCTACAATGAGCAGTTCTTC
TRBJ1-5 NA TRBV15 NA CATSRDRGPEGRNQPQHF TGTGCCACCAGCAGAGATCGAGGGCCAGAGGGCCGCAATCAGCCCCAGCATTTT
TRBJ1-6 TRBD1 TRBV4-1 NA CASSQGSGGPYNSPLHF TGCGCCAGCAGCCAGGGTTCAGGGGGTCCCTATAATTCACCCCTCCACTTT
TRBJ1-2 TRBD1 TRBV7-9 NA CASSNPGQYTF TGTGCCAGCAGCAACCCGGGACAGTACACCTTC
TRBJ2-7 NA TRBV5-8 NA CASSLDRPYEQYF TGTGCCAGCAGCTTAGACAGACCCTACGAGCAGTACTTC
TRBJ2-5 TRBD2 TRBV5-1 NA CASSPIERGETQYF TGCGCCAGCAGCCCCATAGAGCGGGGTGAGACCCAGTACTTC
TRBJ2-7 NA TRBV6-4 few CASSREGASYEQYF TGTGCCAGCAGTCGGGAGGGGGCCTCCTACGAGCAGTACTTC
TRBJ2-4 TRBD1 TRBV28 NA CASSPIAGTGDSLAKNIQYF TGTGCCAGCAGTCCCATAGCCGGGACAGGGGATTCCTTAGCCAAAAACATTCAGTACTTC
TRBJ2-1 TRBD1 TRBV7-2 NA CASSPDRGSYNEQFF TGTGCCAGCAGCCCAGACAGGGGGTCCTACAATGAGCAGTTCTTC
TRBJ1-2 TRBD1 TRBV4-3 NA CASSQEAGQVVYTF TGCGCCAGCAGCCAAGAAGCCGGACAGGTAGTCTACACCTTC
TRBJ1-6 TRBD1 TRBV28 once CASSLAGTGRSPLHF TGTGCCAGCAGTCTAGCCGGGACAGGGCGGTCACCCCTCCACTTT
TRBJ1-6 TRBD1 TRBV30 NA CAWAGGRDSPLHF TGTGCCTGGGCAGGGGGTAGGGATTCACCCCTCCACTTT
TRBJ1-4 NA TRBV6-5 NA CASSSRDKFF TGTGCCAGCAGTTCCCGCGACAAGTTTTTT
TRBJ1-5 NA TRBV10-3 NA CAISEGEQPQHF TGTGCCATCAGTGAAGGAGAACAGCCCCAGCATTTT
TRBJ2-3 TRBD1 TRBV6-5 NA CASSPTGSDTQYF TGTGCCAGCAGCCCGACAGGGTCAGATACGCAGTATTTT
TRBJ1-1 NA TRBV5-5 NA CASSFYGANTEAFF TGTGCCAGCAGCTTTTATGGGGCAAACACTGAAGCTTTCTTT
TRBJ2-5 TRBD1 TRBV27 NA CASSFDRGAQETQYF TGTGCCAGCAGTTTTGACAGGGGCGCCCAAGAGACCCAGTACTTC